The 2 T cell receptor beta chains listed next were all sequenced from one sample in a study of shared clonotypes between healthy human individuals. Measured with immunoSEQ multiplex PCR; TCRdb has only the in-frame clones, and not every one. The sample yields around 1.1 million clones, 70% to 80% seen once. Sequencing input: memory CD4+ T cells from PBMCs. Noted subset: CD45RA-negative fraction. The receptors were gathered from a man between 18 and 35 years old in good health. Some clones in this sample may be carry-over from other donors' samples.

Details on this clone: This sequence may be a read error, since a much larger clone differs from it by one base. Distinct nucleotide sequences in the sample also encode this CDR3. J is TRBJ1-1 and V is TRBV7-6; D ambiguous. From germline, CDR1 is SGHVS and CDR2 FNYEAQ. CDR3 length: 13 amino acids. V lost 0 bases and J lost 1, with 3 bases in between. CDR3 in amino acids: CASSLAQNTEAFF. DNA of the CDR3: TGTGCCAGCAGCTTAGCACAGAACACTGAAGCTTTCTTT.

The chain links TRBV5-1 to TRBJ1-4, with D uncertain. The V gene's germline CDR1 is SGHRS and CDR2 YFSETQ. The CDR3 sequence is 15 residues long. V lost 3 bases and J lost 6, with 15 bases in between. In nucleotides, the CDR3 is TGCGCCAGCAGCTCCCTAGGAGGGATGGATGAAAAACTGTTTTTT. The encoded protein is CASSSLGGMDEKLFF.